These 2 T cell receptor beta chains share one sample of origin, sequenced in a study of spatial heterogeneity in lung cancer (dated by TCRdb to about 2019). The meaning of the sample's time point label: sample taken at primary tumor resection. Without any cell sorting, TCR sequencing was performed on whole RNA extracted either from tumor and nontumor lung tissue or from cryopreserved PBMC samples. Libraries were constructed by 5' RACE. For sequencing, a NextSeq 500 was employed. TCRdb reran the public reads through fastp at Q25 and MiXCR, keeping productive beta chains. When rows share a CDR3 protein, they turn into one entry using the most common DNA and genes. Recorded for this sample are 80,000 to 95,000 distinct CDR3 sequences; 7% to 9% of them occurred a single time. The biggest ten clones account for roughly 7.2% of the sample. Sequenced material: PBMCs, taken at surgery. All receptors come from a male donor with early-stage non-small cell lung cancer.

The V and J genes are TRBV11-1 and TRBJ2-4; weak D call: TRBD1 (6 bases). CDR1 and CDR2 (germline): SGHAT, FQDESV (reference sequence). V was clipped by 4 bases and J by 0 bases, with 10 bases between them. CDR3 length: 15 amino acids. The CDR3 DNA follows: TGTGCCAGCAGCTCCGGACAGCTAGCCAAAAACATTCAGTACTTC. It is translated as CASSSGQLAKNIQYF.

This clonotype was seen many times. The rearrangement links TRBV29-1 to TRBJ2-7; maybe TRBD2 (6 bases). The ends were cut back, 2 bases at V and 5 bases at J, with 10 bases in the middle. This CDR3 spans 12 amino acids. CDR1 is SQVTM, CDR2 ANQGSEA, per germline. The DNA of the CDR3 is TGCAGCGTTGAACTGTCGGGGGACGAGCAGTACTTC. Translation gives CSVELSGDEQYF.